This T cell receptor (beta chain) is from a study of OX40 agonist ivuxolimab in advanced cancers. Repertoires were generated with immunoSEQ multiplex PCR, while TCRdb's copy carries only in-frame clones and drops some. Here the sample spans under 110,000 clones, roughly nine tenths being singletons. The V end was cut by 0 bases, the J end by 1 base, with 17 bases between. CDR3 length: 18 amino acids. Germline V gene lookup returns CDR1 SEHNR and CDR2 FQNEAQ (reference sequence). This clonotype was obtained from an adult with an advanced solid tumor such as melanoma, head and neck, liver or kidney cancer. This sample comprised CD4+ or CD8+ T cells sorted from blood, obtained in a trial of the OX40 agonist ivuxolimab. The gene calls are TRBV7-9 and TRBJ2-3, with D possibly being TRBD1 or TRBD2 (5 bases each). The CDR3 nucleotides read TGTGCCAGCAGCTTAGCCACCGGTAGAGGGGTCCGCACAGATACGCAGTATTTT. Translation gives CASSLATGRGVRTDTQYF.